The sequence of this T cell receptor (beta chain) was determined in a study of T-cell reconstitution after alpha-beta-depleted transplantation in children. It was with unique molecular identifiers that the TCRbeta library was prepared. One entry per CDR3 protein results from TCRdb running MiXCR on the PCR reads. The profile shows about 870,000 distinct CDR3 sequences, 15% to 20% of them singletons. This CDR3 has 14 amino acids. Germline-derived CDR1 and CDR2 are SGHRS and YFSETQ. A remark on this clonotype: Since a much larger clone is just one base distant, this may be a read error.

The rearrangement links TRBV5-1 to TRBJ1-2; TRBD1 aligns across 7 bases. The sequence came from a male patient younger than 18 who had a stem cell transplant for acute lymphoblastic leukemia, so the T cells may come from the graft donor. The source was PBMCs, mostly from graft donor cells, collected 360 days after TCRalphabeta/CD19-depleted stem cell transplant. The CDR3 region is CASSLDRGLYGYPF. The CDR3 DNA reads as TGCGCCAGCAGCTTGGACAGGGGCCTCTATGGCTACCCCTTC.